This paragraph covers one TCR beta chain sequence. Its antigen is undetermined. The germline V gene encodes CDR1 SQVTM and CDR2 ANQGSEA. The length of the CDR3 is 14 residues. With 6 bases clipped from V and 3 bases from J, the junction kept 10 bases outside the gene matches. The source of the sample is a study of cytomegalovirus exposure and HLA in healthy donors. Study context: In a previous analysis, 120 million or so unique TCR beta sequences were found from some 200 million T cells.

Study outcomes and limitations: Among the most significant clusters, several appeared linked to common viral pathogens in a later analysis. Earlier findings revealed that most TCR beta V segments proved productive either about 87% or about 30% of the time.

The PCR contained 60 Vbeta and 13 Jbeta primers. Assay: immunoSEQ multiplex PCR; the TCRdb copy retains only in-frame clones and omits some. Found here are roughly 190,000 clones, about 81% of them singletons; the top ten hold about 1.8%. Every donor was a healthy person donating bone marrow. Sequenced: PBMCs. The chain employs TRBV29-1 and TRBJ1-1; 7 bases match TRBD1. This clonotype was sampled from a man younger than 30 in good health and CMV-seronegative. The CDR3 DNA sequence: TGCAGCGTCCGGAGGGACAGATTAGACACTGAAGCTTTCTTT. Translating it yields CSVRRDRLDTEAFF. Complete variable domain (other parts from reference TRBV29-1 and TRBJ1-1): SAVISQKPSRDICQRGTSLTIQCQVDSQVTMMFWYRQQPGQSLTLIATANQGSEATYESGFVIDKFPISRPNLTFSTLTVSNMSPEDSSIYLCSVRRDRLDTEAFFGQGTRLTVV.